This T cell receptor (beta chain) was sequenced for a study of breast tumors, draining lymph nodes, adjacent tissues. General study points: The lymph node origin of tumor T cells was framed as consistent with a hypothesis, not demonstrated. Luminal-like breast cancer showed significantly higher tumor–nontumor repertoire similarity than basal-like. Data fit most tumor T cells coming from lymph node, expanding in tumor. Tumor repertoires ranked between lymph nodes and nontumor tissue in diversity, with V and J gene preferences.

TCRdb passed the multiplex PCR reads through MiXCR, listing each CDR3 protein once. The sample shows under 350,000 distinct CDR3 sequences, about 33% of them seen only once. The lymph nodes were axillary draining lymph nodes from breast cancer patients. CDR1 is SGHTA, CDR2 FQGNSA, per germline. The CDR3 contains 16 residues. The V and J ends lost 6 bases and 8 bases, in that order; junction bases with no gene match: 16. As to this clonotype: The antigen is not known.

The sequenced sample consisted of axillary lymph node tissue. This TCR derives from a female donor with breast cancer. Some clones in this sample may be carry-over from other donors' samples. This chain uses TRBV7-2 with TRBJ2-3; 8 bases line up with TRBD2. CDR3 loop: CASSDGGTGGGGTQYF. CDR3 coding DNA: TGTGCCAGCAGTGATGGTGGGACGGGGGGGGGAGGTACGCAGTATTTT.